These T cell receptor beta chains were read from a single sample in a study of cytomegalovirus exposure and HLA in healthy donors. Here immunoSEQ multiplex PCR was the method, and the copy in TCRdb shows in-frame clones only, minus some. This table holds more than 75,000 clones. What was sequenced was PBMCs. The receptor set was obtained from a man aged 45-65 years in good health and CMV-seropositive. Each CDR3 is given without its conserved first and last residue.

cdr3_length v_call cdr3_aa
11 TRBV18 ASSPDRGPGYT
14 TRBV4-3 ASSQEGGATTGELF
11 TRBV4-1 ASSLGAYTEAF
11 TRBV29-1 SINSHSYNEQF
12 TRBV5-5 ASVSSGSYNEQF
14 TRBV7-9 ASSLTRTGPNEKLF
11 TRBV5-1 ASSSGTGTDQY
13 TRBV6-5 ASSSRTGGDQPQH
12 TRBV11-3 ASSLTASNYGYT
15 TRBV7-9 ASSLAPEGDSNQPQH
11 TRBV7-2 ASSFSGTGELF
13 TRBV18 ASSTRAGLEYEQY
13 TRBV7-3 ASSLIAGNTGELF
12 TRBV7-9 ASSPRDFTYEQY
12 TRBV29-1 SVAGARGGQPQH
11 TRBV5-6 ASSTGEDQPQH
13 TRBV29-1 SVEVPQGITDTQY